The clone carrying this T cell receptor (beta chain) was seen at least ten times. Its antigen is still unknown. Just one base apart from a much larger clone, this may be a read error. TCRdb called the 5' RACE reads again in MiXCR, with one record for every CDR3 protein. This sample has some 10,000 distinct CDR3 sequences; 4.5% occur once, and the top ten carry approximately 10%. Time point meaning: sample taken at primary tumor resection. Donation came from roughly 72 patients with untreated early-stage non-small cell lung cancer. Whole RNA from tumor, nontumor lung or frozen PBMC was sequenced unsorted. The sample comes from a study of spatial heterogeneity in lung cancer. Whole-study context: Detection of beta-chain sequences consistently exceeded that of alpha-chain sequences. Strong correlation linked TCR transcript counts in tumor regions to a T cell module score derived from matched bulk RNA-seq.

General study points: It was found that expanded intratumoral alpha and beta TCR counts tracked tumor mutation counts.

The CDR3 length is 15 residues. Looked up from germline, CDR1 is DFQATT and CDR2 is SNEGSKA (reference sequence). This TCR derives from a female donor with early-stage non-small cell lung cancer. This sequence joins TRBV20-1 and TRBJ1-2; D perhaps matches TRBD1 (5 bases). Sequences were derived from lung tumor tissue, sampled at surgery. The CDR3 sequence is CSARDPPRGRHGYNF. Here the CDR3 DNA reads TGCAGTGCTAGAGATCCTCCGCGGGGACGGCATGGCTACAACTTC.